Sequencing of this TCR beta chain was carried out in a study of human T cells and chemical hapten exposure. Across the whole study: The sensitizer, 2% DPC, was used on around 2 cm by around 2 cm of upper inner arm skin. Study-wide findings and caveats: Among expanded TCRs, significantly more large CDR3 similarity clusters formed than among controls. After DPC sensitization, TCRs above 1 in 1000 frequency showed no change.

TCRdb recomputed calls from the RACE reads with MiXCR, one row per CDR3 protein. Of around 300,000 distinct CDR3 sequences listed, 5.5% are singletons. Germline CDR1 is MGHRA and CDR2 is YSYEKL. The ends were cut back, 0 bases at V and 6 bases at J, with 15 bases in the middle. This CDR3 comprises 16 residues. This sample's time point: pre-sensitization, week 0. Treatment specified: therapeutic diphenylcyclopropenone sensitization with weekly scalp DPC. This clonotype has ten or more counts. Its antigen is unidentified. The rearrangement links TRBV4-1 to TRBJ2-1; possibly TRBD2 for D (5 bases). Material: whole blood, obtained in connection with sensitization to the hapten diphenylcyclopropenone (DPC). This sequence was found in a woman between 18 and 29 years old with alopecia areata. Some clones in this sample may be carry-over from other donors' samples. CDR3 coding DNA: TGCGCCAGCAGCCAAGAAGGGCAACAACTAGTCAATGAGCAGTTCTTC. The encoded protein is CASSQEGQQLVNEQFF.